This T cell receptor (beta chain) was sequenced during a study of cytomegalovirus exposure and HLA in healthy donors. The PCR made use of 60 Vbeta and 13 Jbeta primers. TCRdb's copy holds only in-frame clones and misses some; the assay was immunoSEQ multiplex PCR. The sample lists some 140,000 clones, nearly 80% seen once, with around 1% in the top ten. Study findings and constraints: In a later analysis, TCR beta V- and J-gene trimming showed a link to a missense DCLRE1C variant.

In regard to this clone: Antigen unknown.

J gave up 8 bases and V 0 bases, and 6 bases lay outside the gene matches. CDR1 LNHNV and CDR2 YYDKDF come from the germline V gene (reference sequence). This CDR3 comprises 16 residues. The TCR comes from a male donor in good health and CMV-seronegative. Sample: PBMCs. This chain joins TRBV15 and TRBJ1-6, with 8 bases identical to TRBD1. The CDR3 loop reads CATSRDRGQGHSPLHF. The CDR3 nucleotides are TGTGCCACCAGCAGAGATCGAGGACAGGGACATTCACCCCTCCACTTT.